This T cell receptor (beta chain) was sequenced in a study of human T cells and chemical hapten exposure. Across the whole study: Largely, small differences in pooled library volume made per-sample TCR yields vary. Study-wide points: High-frequency TCRs, those above 1 in 1000, stayed the same after DPC sensitization.

Unfractionated whole blood yielded total RNA. Notes on this clonotype: Antigen unknown.

Unique molecular identifiers were attached to individual cDNA molecules within the library. The authors' processing: Samples contained a median of roughly 100,000 TCRs, with a range of roughly 20,000 to 700,000. One entry per CDR3 protein, called by TCRdb with MiXCR from the reads. The V and J calls here are based on TCRdb, not the publication. Of roughly 540 distinct CDR3 sequences in the sample, around 96% were seen once. CDR3 length: 13 amino acids. V dropped 3 bases and J dropped 4 bases, with 9 bases sitting between them. The germline V gene encodes CDR1 MDHEN and CDR2 SYDVKM. The specimen sequenced was whole blood. The receptor's source is a human donor who had alopecia or was a healthy volunteer (not recorded which). Some clones in this sample may be carry-over from other donors' samples. This table probably holds off-target reads from a library built for another chain. The chain has TRBV28 and TRBJ1-2; unclear D gene. This CDR3 reads CASSFSVSYGYTF. CDR3 DNA: TGTGCCAGCAGTTTTTCGGTTAGCTATGGCTACACCTTC.